The clone carrying this TCR beta chain occurred many times. Its antigen is unknown. One entry per CDR3 protein results from TCRdb running MiXCR on the 5' RACE reads. The data contain around 530,000 distinct CDR3 sequences, nearly 15% of them seen just once; the ten biggest clones take up roughly 0.43%. Everyone who gave samples was a healthy Caucasian. This sample is drawn from a study of identical twins. Study-wide results and limits: Zero-insertion analyses were open to partial confounding by invariant MAIT and iNKT cells.

The V gene's germline CDR1 is SEHNR and CDR2 FQNEAQ (reference sequence). CDR3 length: 14 amino acids. Trimming cost V 8 bases and J 4 bases, with 15 bases left between them. This sample also appeared in a second study, on yellow fever vaccine responses in identical twins. That report notes: The T cell response to vaccination in identical twins was reportedly partly convergent and partly personalized.

What was sequenced was CD4+ T cells sorted from blood. V gene TRBV7-9 combines with J gene TRBJ1-5, with a tentative D call TRBD1 (6 bases). This sequence originates from a woman aged 18-30 years in good health. The CDR3 DNA follows: TGTGCCAGCGGGGGGCCAGGGAGGAATCAGCCCCAGCATTTT. This gives the protein CASGGPGRNQPQHF.